This T cell receptor beta chain was retrieved from a study of tumor-infiltrating lymphocytes in primary liver carcinoma. Study details: These patients were men and women whose ages were 30 to 69 years. Study-wide results and limits: Just around 8-25% of top clones spanned all five tumor regions. Against blood, tumors held a significantly higher top-250-clone fraction (p = 0.039). Paired tumor-adjacent and tumor-blood samples overlapped less than tumor region pairs did.

Using a constant-region primer together with ProtoScript II reverse transcriptase, TCR beta cDNA was made from around 500 ng of total RNA. Slightly modified ARM-PCR served as the procedure for the TCR beta libraries. These libraries came from three rounds of nested multiplex PCR. MiXCR, run by TCRdb on the multiplex PCR reads, gives a single entry per CDR3 protein. Among tens of thousands of distinct CDR3 sequences listed, about three quarters were seen once. From around 18-30 mg of unsorted bulk tissue, DNA and RNA were co-extracted together. As for this clonotype: Its antigen is not identified.

The sequenced sample consisted of liver tumor tissue from sampling region 3. Subset defined: tumor region T3, left-lateral pole. The sequence derives from a man in his forties with primary liver carcinoma and hepatitis B virus infection.

The CDR3 loop is CISRPTSNQPQHF. The CDR3 region has the DNA TGTATCAGCAGGCCGACGTCTAATCAGCCCCAGCATTTT. The V call is TRBV6-6, the J call TRBJ1-5, with unresolved D. In germline, CDR1 is MNHNY, CDR2 SVGAGI (reference sequence). The CDR3 spans 13 residues.